This T cell receptor (beta chain) was sequenced during a study of blood T cells in healthy people across ages. Germline values: CDR1 MNHEY, CDR2 SVGEGT. The CDR3 covers 12 residues. V lost 6 bases to trimming and J lost 7 bases, with 13 bases between them. This clonotype turned up a few times. A second PCR of roughly 7 to 11 cycles used a sample-barcoded 5' primer and a J-beta primer mix. TCRdb called the 5' RACE reads again in MiXCR, with one record for every CDR3 protein. The sample shows 800,000 or so distinct CDR3 sequences, 20% to 25% of them seen only once. These records were also assigned to another study, of T cells of mothers and their children.

Specimen: blood. The rearrangement uses TRBV6-2 or TRBV6-3 and TRBJ2-7; TRBD1 might be the D (5 bases). The receptor comes from a boy between 10 and 17 years old in good health. The CDR3 DNA sequence: TGTGCCAGCAGAAAGACAGCTGGAGAGCAGTACTTC. It is translated as CASRKTAGEQYF.